The rows below give T cell receptor beta chains drawn from one sample of a study of siplizumab effects on memory and regulatory T cells. Clones were read by immunoSEQ multiplex PCR, and TCRdb kept only the in-frame ones, dropping some. The sample includes more than 90,000 clones, 80% to 95% of them seen just once. Sequencing used non-Treg CD4+ T cells sorted from blood. The receptors were sampled from a human donor in good health. Each CDR3 is given with its conserved first and last residue. The D gene is left open where the match is weak. Where a row states a size, it is once, few, many or the class of an expanded clone; other rows omit it.

d_call	v_call	clone_size	j_call	cdr3_nt	cdr3_aa
-	TRBV9	-	TRBJ1-5	TGTGCCAGACCCCCTTTGGAGGGGAGCAATCAGCCCCAGCATTTT	CARPPLEGSNQPQHF
-	TRBV9	-	TRBJ2-1	TGTGCCAGCAGCAAGGACTCTGGCCATTACAATGAGCAGTTCTTC	CASSKDSGHYNEQFF
-	TRBV19	-	TRBJ2-1	TGTGCCAGTAGTATAGATTCCAGGGCTAGGGATGAGCAGTTCTTC	CASSIDSRARDEQFF
TRBD2	TRBV11-2	-	TRBJ2-1	TGTGCCAGCAGCAGGCGGGGGTACAATGAGCAGTTCTTC	CASSRRGYNEQFF
-	TRBV7-8	-	TRBJ2-7	TGTGCCAGCAGCTTGTCTGGCTCCTACGAGCAGTACTTC	CASSLSGSYEQYF
-	TRBV18	-	TRBJ2-7	TGTGCCAGCTCACCGCCCTATCCCTACGAGCAGTACTTC	CASSPPYPYEQYF
TRBD1	TRBV28	-	TRBJ1-2	TGTGCCAGCAGACTAGCAGGGGGCGGCTACACCTTC	CASRLAGGGYTF
-	TRBV2	-	TRBJ1-1	TGTGCCAGCAGTGTAAGACAGTTCACTGAAGCTTTCTTT	CASSVRQFTEAFF
-	TRBV5-1	-	TRBJ2-7	TGCGCCAGCAGCTTGGGAGGACTGGAGTACTTC	CASSLGGLEYF
TRBD1	TRBV5-1	-	TRBJ1-5	TGCGCCAGCAGCCATCAGGGGGGAGGACAGCCCCAGCATTTT	CASSHQGGGQPQHF
-	TRBV5-4	-	TRBJ2-5	TGTGCCAGCAGCTTCGTGTTGTCAGGGACCCGCCAAGAGACCCAGTACTTC	CASSFVLSGTRQETQYF
TRBD1	TRBV28	-	TRBJ1-4	TGTGCCAGCAGTTCGGCGGGACAGGGAAGCGAAAAACTGTTTTTT	CASSSAGQGSEKLFF
TRBD2	TRBV4-2	-	TRBJ2-3	TGTGCCAGCAGCCAAGATGCTAGCGGTAACACAGATACGCAGTATTTT	CASSQDASGNTDTQYF
-	TRBV28	few	TRBJ2-1	TGTGCCAGCCGACTGGACCACTACAATGAGCAGTTCTTC	CASRLDHYNEQFF
-	TRBV28	-	TRBJ1-5	TGTGCCAGCATAGGGGGGAGGAACGATCAGCCCCAGCATTTT	CASIGGRNDQPQHF
TRBD2	TRBV15	-	TRBJ2-3	TGTGCCACCAGCAGAGGCGGCACGGGAGGAGATACGCAGTATTTT	CATSRGGTGGDTQYF
-	TRBV2	few	TRBJ1-1	TGTGCCAGCAGTCGCCAGGGGAACACTGAAGCTTTCTTT	CASSRQGNTEAFF
-	TRBV29-1	-	TRBJ1-4	TGCAGCGTCGCAGCCTCACAGACAACTAATGAAAAACTGTTTTTT	CSVAASQTTNEKLFF
-	TRBV21-1	-	TRBJ1-2	TGTGCCAGCAGCAAAGGTGGAGGGGGCCGAGCTAACTATGGCTACACCTTC	CASSKGGGGRANYGYTF
-	TRBV7-9	-	TRBJ1-5	TGTGCCAGCAGCTTAGCGGGACTAGAAGGCAATCAGCCCCAGCATTTT	CASSLAGLEGNQPQHF
TRBD1	TRBV27	-	TRBJ2-1	TGTGCCAGCAACCATAGACAGGGGGATGAGCAGTTCTTC	CASNHRQGDEQFF
TRBD2	TRBV5-1	-	TRBJ2-1	TGCGCCAGCAGCCCACGGACTAGCGGGAGGGCGGGGGACAATGAGCAGTTCTTC	CASSPRTSGRAGDNEQFF
-	TRBV7-2	-	TRBJ1-3	TGTGCCAGCAGCTTAGGTGGCTCTGGAAACACCATATATTTT	CASSLGGSGNTIYF
-	TRBV5-1	-	TRBJ1-4	TGCGCCAGCAGCCCCAGGGCTCGGGGAGAAAAACTGTTTTTT	CASSPRARGEKLFF
TRBD1	TRBV5-4	-	TRBJ2-7	TGTGCCAGCAGCTTAGGACAGGGGGCTCTGTACGAGCAGTACTTC	CASSLGQGALYEQYF
TRBD1	TRBV19	-	TRBJ2-7	TGTGCCAGTAAGGGGGCCTCCTACGAGCAGTACTTC	CASKGASYEQYF
TRBD2	TRBV4-2	-	TRBJ2-1	TGTGCCAGCAGCCAAGGGACTAGCGGGAGAAATGAGCAGTTCTTC	CASSQGTSGRNEQFF
-	TRBV6-5	-	TRBJ2-7	TGTGCCAGCACTACCGGAGACAGAGGGTTGTTTTTC	CASTTGDRGLFF
-	TRBV5-8	-	TRBJ1-5	TGTGCCAGCAGCTTGGGTGGTTATAGCAATCAGCCCCAGCATTTT	CASSLGGYSNQPQHF